A selection of T cell receptor beta chains follows, all from one sample in a study of T cells in Graves' hyperthyroidism and ophthalmopathy. Via MiXCR, TCRdb re-called the multiplex PCR reads, giving one row per CDR3 protein. The sample includes a few hundred thousand distinct CDR3 sequences, 14% seen only once; the top ten take about 14%. Sequences were obtained from blood. The source of these receptors is a woman in her forties with Graves' hyperthyroidism. The CDR3 runs from the conserved cysteine through the conserved F or W. The order of the fields is clone size, V gene, J gene, D gene, CDR3 DNA, CDR3 protein. D genes are given only for firm matches. Clone size is given for some rows only: seen once, a few or many times, or a class if the clone is expanded.

many	TRBV29-1	TRBJ2-2	NA	TGCAGCGTTCGGCCGGGGATCGCGAACACCGGGGAGCTGTTTTTT	CSVRPGIANTGELFF
many	TRBV20-1	TRBJ2-5	NA	TGCAGTGCAAACTCCGGGGAGACCCAGTACTTC	CSANSGETQYF
many	TRBV28	TRBJ2-3	TRBD1	TGTGCCAGCAGCCTGGAGAGGGGGCTAACAGATACGCAGTATTTT	CASSLERGLTDTQYF
many	TRBV3-1	TRBJ2-1	TRBD2	TGTGCCAGCAGCCTTAGCGGGAGGAGGGATGAGCAGTTCTTC	CASSLSGRRDEQFF
NA	TRBV20-1	TRBJ2-5	NA	TGCAGTGCGAAAGGCCAGGGGGGGGGTCGCGAGACCCAGTACTTC	CSAKGQGGGRETQYF
few	TRBV7-6	TRBJ2-3	NA	TGTGCCAGCAGCCCTGGACTCGTTAGCACAGATACGCAGTATTTT	CASSPGLVSTDTQYF
few	TRBV28	TRBJ2-2	NA	TGTGCCGGCAGTTTAGGGGGACACAACATCGGGGAGCTGTTTTTT	CAGSLGGHNIGELFF
many	TRBV5-1	TRBJ1-1	NA	TGCGCCAGCAGCCTAAGAGACGGAGGCACTGAAGCTTTCTTT	CASSLRDGGTEAFF
many	TRBV2	TRBJ1-5	NA	TGTGCCAGCAGTGGGCCCCAGCCCAATCAGCCCCAGCATTTT	CASSGPQPNQPQHF
few	TRBV24-1	TRBJ2-1	NA	TGTGCCACCAGTGGCCGGAACAATGAGCAGTTCTTC	CATSGRNNEQFF
NA	TRBV20-1	TRBJ2-7	NA	TGCAGTGCTAGAGTGGGGGTTAGGAGCGAGCAGTACTTC	CSARVGVRSEQYF
once	TRBV2	TRBJ2-1	NA	TGTGCCAGCAGTGAAGCGCCAGCGTACAATGAGCAGTTCTTC	CASSEAPAYNEQFF
few	TRBV29-1	TRBJ2-7	NA	TGCAGCGTAGTCTTATATGGGCCCTACGAGCAGTACTTC	CSVVLYGPYEQYF
few	TRBV9	TRBJ2-7	NA	TGTGCCAGCACCGCGGGGCGGGCGGGGCCTACCGAGCAGTACTTC	CASTAGRAGPTEQYF
many	TRBV28	TRBJ2-1	TRBD2	TGTGCCAGCAATCGACTAGCGGATTACAATGAGCAGTTCTTC	CASNRLADYNEQFF
many	TRBV7-2	TRBJ1-4	NA	TGTGCCAGCAGCCGTCGGGGCAGCCCTGCAACTAATGAAAAACTGTTTTTT	CASSRRGSPATNEKLFF
many	TRBV6-2/TRBV6-3	TRBJ2-3	TRBD2	TGTGCCAGCAGACCCGGACTAGCGGTTTCCACAGATACGCAGTATTTT	CASRPGLAVSTDTQYF
many	TRBV5-1	TRBJ2-7	TRBD2	TGCGCCAGCAGCTTTGGGAGCGGGAAGCTAGACGAGCAGTACTTC	CASSFGSGKLDEQYF
NA	TRBV12-3/TRBV12-4	TRBJ2-2	NA	TGTGCCAGCAGTTTAGGGGACTCCCTGAACACCGGGGAGCTGTTTTTT	CASSLGDSLNTGELFF
many	TRBV20-1	TRBJ2-7	TRBD2	TGCAGTGCTCAAGGGGTTAGCGGGCCATCCTACGAGCAGTACTTC	CSAQGVSGPSYEQYF
few	TRBV12-3/TRBV12-4	TRBJ1-3	NA	TGTGCCATAAGGACAGCCTCTGGAAACACCATATATTTT	CAIRTASGNTIYF
many	TRBV30	TRBJ1-1	NA	TGTGCCTGGAGTCAACCGGGAGACCCATCTGAAGCTTTCTTT	CAWSQPGDPSEAFF
few	TRBV6-5	TRBJ2-1	TRBD2	TGTGCCAGCAGTTACGACGGGAGGAGCTCCTACAATGAGCAGTTCTTC	CASSYDGRSSYNEQFF
many	TRBV18	TRBJ2-5	NA	TGTGCCAGCTCACCACCGGAGGGTCCACAAGAGACCCAGTACTTC	CASSPPEGPQETQYF
many	TRBV6-1	TRBJ1-4	NA	TGTGCCAGCAGTAAAGCCGGGCTCGACGGAGAAAAACTGTTTTTT	CASSKAGLDGEKLFF
NA	TRBV29-1	TRBJ2-1	NA	TGCAGCGTTGAATCGATGGGGGCGGGAGCAGTCAATGAGCAGTTCTTC	CSVESMGAGAVNEQFF
NA	TRBV18	TRBJ1-6	NA	TGTGCCAGCTCACCCCGGGGGTATAATTCACCCCTCCACTTT	CASSPRGYNSPLHF
many	TRBV28	TRBJ1-1	NA	TGTGCCAGCAAGGCCCCAAAGATGAACACTGAAGCTTTCTTT	CASKAPKMNTEAFF
many	TRBV10-3	TRBJ2-7	NA	TGTGCCATCAGGGACAGCCGCTCCTACGAGCAGTACTTC	CAIRDSRSYEQYF
many	TRBV20-1	TRBJ2-1	TRBD2	TGCAGTGCTAGAGATACTAGCGGGAGTAGTGAGCAGTTCTTC	CSARDTSGSSEQFF
many	TRBV27	TRBJ2-3	TRBD2	TGTGCCAGCAGTTTTGGACTAGCGGGAGGGCGGTCCACAGATACGCAGTATTTT	CASSFGLAGGRSTDTQYF
many	TRBV6-5	TRBJ2-7	NA	TGTGCCAGCAGTTACTCGAAGGGTAGCTCCTACGAGCAGTACTTC	CASSYSKGSSYEQYF
many	TRBV27	TRBJ2-2	NA	TGTGCCAGCAGTTTACTACAGATGGGAAACGGGGAGCTGTTTTTT	CASSLLQMGNGELFF
many	TRBV28	TRBJ2-7	NA	TGTGCCAGCAGTTTGAGGGAGCACGAGCAGTACTTC	CASSLREHEQYF
many	TRBV20-1	TRBJ2-5	NA	TGCAGTGCCAGAAGCAGGACACCTTCCTACCAAGAGACCCAGTACTTC	CSARSRTPSYQETQYF
many	TRBV12-3/TRBV12-4	TRBJ1-1	TRBD1	TGTGCCAGCATGTGGACAGGGCGGACTGAAGCTTTCTTT	CASMWTGRTEAFF
many	TRBV30	TRBJ2-3	TRBD2	TGTGCCTGGAGGCGTCGGGAGGCCCTAGTCACAGATACGCAGTATTTT	CAWRRREALVTDTQYF
many	TRBV11-3	TRBJ1-1	NA	TGTGCCAGCAGCTTAGATCCTAGGGTCACTGAAGCTTTCTTT	CASSLDPRVTEAFF
many	TRBV11-2	TRBJ2-1	TRBD2	TGTGCCAGCAGCTTTATCCCCTTTGGGACTAGCGGGAGGGGTGAGCAGTTCTTC	CASSFIPFGTSGRGEQFF
NA	TRBV2	TRBJ2-3	TRBD2	TGTGCCACCAGTACCATTGGGACTAGTTCAAGAGATACGCAGTATTTT	CATSTIGTSSRDTQYF
NA	TRBV10-2	TRBJ2-7	NA	TGCGCCAGCAGTGAGTGGCAGACGGCCTACGAGCAGTACTTC	CASSEWQTAYEQYF
many	TRBV28	TRBJ2-7	TRBD2	TGTGCCAGCAGTTTATCAGCGGGAGGGCGGTACGAGCAGTACTTC	CASSLSAGGRYEQYF
NA	TRBV12-3/TRBV12-4	TRBJ2-1	TRBD1	TGTGCCAGCAGATCAACCGGGACAGGGGGGAATGAGCAGTTCTTC	CASRSTGTGGNEQFF
many	TRBV5-1	TRBJ2-3	TRBD2	TGCGCCAGCAGCTTGGATAGCGGGAGTGGGGCAGATACGCAGTATTTT	CASSLDSGSGADTQYF
few	TRBV27	TRBJ2-7	NA	TGTGCCAGCAGAGACCGGGACCCCTCCTACGAGCAGTACTTC	CASRDRDPSYEQYF
many	TRBV20-1	TRBJ1-4	NA	TGCAGTGCTCCTGTAGGCTCAGCAAAGGAAAAACTGTTTTTT	CSAPVGSAKEKLFF
many	TRBV15	TRBJ1-1	NA	TGTGCCACCAGCAGAGAACAGGTTAATGAAGCTTTCTTT	CATSREQVNEAFF
NA	TRBV13	TRBJ2-7	TRBD2	TGTGCCAGCAGCTTTGGTGAATGGACTAGCGGCTCCTACGAGCAGTACTTC	CASSFGEWTSGSYEQYF
once	TRBV18	TRBJ2-1	NA	TGTGCCAGCTCACCCCCCGGGGCGAGTAATGAGCAGTTCTTC	CASSPPGASNEQFF
many	TRBV7-2	TRBJ2-3	NA	TGTGCCAGCAGCACCGATCAGCGGCGAGGGCCCTCAGATACGCAGTATTTT	CASSTDQRRGPSDTQYF
few	TRBV9	TRBJ2-1	TRBD2	TGTGCCAGCAGCCAAACCATTAGGGCTAGCGGGGGCCCCTACAATGAGCAGTTCTTC	CASSQTIRASGGPYNEQFF
NA	TRBV27	TRBJ2-7	TRBD2	TGTGCCAGCAGCACTTTAGCGGGAATCGCCTACGAGCAGTACTTC	CASSTLAGIAYEQYF
few	TRBV20-1	TRBJ2-4	NA	TGCAGTCATTTACAAGGATTAGCCAAAAACATTCAGTACTTC	CSHLQGLAKNIQYF
many	TRBV28	TRBJ2-7	NA	TGTGCCAGCAGTTTAGAGCCCCAGGCGTACGAGCAGTACTTC	CASSLEPQAYEQYF
NA	TRBV5-4	TRBJ2-1	TRBD2	TGTGCCAGCAGTACGATGGCGGGAGGACTACATGAGCAGTTCTTC	CASSTMAGGLHEQFF
few	TRBV7-2	TRBJ2-1	TRBD1	TGTGCCAGCAGCTACCGGGACAGGGTCATGGATGAGCAGTTCTTC	CASSYRDRVMDEQFF
many	TRBV2	TRBJ1-2	NA	TGTGCCAGCAGTGAAGGAAGGGGCGCCGGTGGCTACACCTTC	CASSEGRGAGGYTF
NA	TRBV24-1	TRBJ1-2	NA	TGTGCCACCAGTGATCGACACACCAGCTATGGCTACACCTTC	CATSDRHTSYGYTF
many	TRBV20-1	TRBJ2-1	TRBD2	TGCAGTGCTAGGGCTAGCGGGAGTCTGGTAAATGAGCAGTTCTTC	CSARASGSLVNEQFF